The 3 T cell receptor beta chains below come from one sample, sequenced in a study of T cell responses to AZD1222 COVID-19 vaccine (dated by TCRdb to about 2021). This specimen's time point label, interpreted: baseline before first vaccination. Library prep was done by the immunoSEQ multiplex PCR assay. Drawn from immuneACCESS, this table holds only the in-frame rearrangements with V and J called that TCRdb kept. Clones are partly lost; checked studies trace under half to an unresolved V gene and leave the rest unexplained. Recorded for this sample are tens of thousands of clones; approximately 83% of them occurred a single time. The leading ten clones occupy 16% of the sample. This specimen was peripheral blood, taken on day 0 of AZD1222 vaccination. These TCRs come from an adult in good health.

The chain has TRBV27 and TRBJ1-4; D might be TRBD1 (5 bases). This CDR3 has 15 residues. The germline V gene has CDR1 MNHEY and CDR2 SMNVEV (reference sequence). The V and J ends lost 4 bases and 5 bases respectively, with 14 bases between them. The CDR3 sequence: CASSSGGEGNEKLFF. CDR3 DNA sequence: TGTGCCAGCAGTTCCGGGGGAGAGGGGAATGAAAAACTGTTTTTT.

The table lists this clone with a count of one. The chain uses TRBV27 and TRBJ1-1; 7 bases fit TRBD1. The junction had 5 bases not matched to a gene; V was cut back by 0 bases and J by 4 bases. This CDR3 contains 15 residues. Germline V gene data show CDR1 as MNHEY and CDR2 as SMNVEV (reference sequence). The CDR3 region is CASSLSKGAGTEAFF. CDR3 coding DNA: TGTGCCAGCAGTTTATCGAAGGGGGCGGGCACTGAAGCTTTCTTT.

V usage is TRBV7-2 and J usage is TRBJ1-2; 12 bases are shared with TRBD1. The CDR3 loop spans 17 amino acids. Looked up from germline, CDR1 is SGHTA and CDR2 is FQGNSA. V lost 4 bases to trimming and J lost 1 base; unmatched junction nucleotides: 7. The CDR3: CASSSPGQGAYNYGYTF. The CDR3 DNA is TGTGCCAGCAGCTCGCCGGGACAGGGGGCCTATAACTATGGCTACACCTTC.